Sequencing of this T cell receptor (beta chain) was carried out in a study of blood T cell repertoires in COVID-19. At the level of the study: Collection of acute and convalescent COVID-19 samples took place in the United States, Italy and Spain. PBMCs, B-cell-depleted T cells, or T cells provided the cDNA or gDNA that made up the material.

Profiling relied on immunoSEQ multiplex PCR, and the TCRdb table lists in-frame clones only, not all of them. This table holds under 250,000 clones, about 91% found once. Ages ranged from roughly 18 to 100 years, with residence in about two dozen US areas. Participants had their cohort set by participant-reported clinical history. Germline lookup yields CDR1 SGHKS and CDR2 YYEKEE (reference sequence). CDR3 length equals 15 residues. The V end lost 0 bases, the J end lost 9 bases, and 16 bases lay between the germline ends. This clone was detected once. The V call is TRBV5-5, the J call TRBJ1-5; D is unclear. Sample: PBMCs or T cells enriched from blood (not recorded which). The receptor's source is a woman between 25 and 40 years old with acute COVID-19. CDR3 in amino acids: CASSLEYSPLWPQHF. The DNA for the CDR3 is TGTGCCAGCAGCTTGGAGTACAGTCCGCTTTGGCCCCAGCATTTT.